This T cell receptor (beta chain) was retrieved from a study of vaccination effects on CD4 cells after COVID-19. Findings of the study overall: Late in the post-vaccination period, infection-induced and vaccine-induced clones underwent marked clonal contraction.

In the ViraFEST assay, antigen-specific CD4+ clonotypes were identified by expansion after peptide-pool stimulation. The culture ran for 9 to 11 days, and then CD4+ T cells were isolated. According to PCR results, the person was infected with SARS-CoV-2 between March and December 2020. The ends were cut back, 6 bases at V and 0 bases at J, with 2 bases in the middle. The V gene's germline CDR1 is MNHEY and CDR2 SVGAGI. This CDR3 is built from 11 residues. Using immunoSEQ multiplex PCR, the repertoire was profiled, and TCRdb retains in-frame clones only, with some absent. The table records around 30,000 clones, about 77% of them present only once. This clone was seen more than once but under ten times. Its specificity is unknown. Other nucleotide sequences in the sample specify the same CDR3.

The chain uses TRBV6-5 and TRBJ1-1; no firm D call. Material: CD4+ T cells from PBMCs cultured with HCoV-NL63 spike peptides, obtained before COVID-19 vaccination. The TCR originated in a human donor who had a prior SARS-CoV-2 infection. The CDR3 reads CASRMNTEAFF. CDR3 sequence (DNA): TGTGCCAGCAGGATGAACACTGAAGCTTTCTTT.